The rows below give T cell receptor beta chains drawn from one sample of a study of beta chain features in type 1 diabetes. The protocol was immunoSEQ multiplex PCR, while the TCRdb copy is restricted to in-frame clones and leaves out a portion. The table shows under 900,000 clones, with about a sixth occurring only once. The sequenced sample consisted of naive CD4+ T cells from blood. The receptors derive from a young woman in good health. Each CDR3 is given with its conserved first and last residue. The D gene is left open where the match is weak. Clone sizes are given selectively: once, few, many, or a class where the clone is expanded.

>TRBD1|TRBJ2-5|TRBV10-3|-
TGTGCCATCAAGGACAGGGGGTTTGAGACCCAGTACTTC
CAIKDRGFETQYF
>-|TRBJ2-2|TRBV28|-
TGTGCCAGCAGTACCACTAGTAGGAGCACCGGGGAGCTGTTTTTT
CASSTTSRSTGELFF
>-|TRBJ2-5|TRBV5-1|-
TGCACCAGCAGCACAAGGGGGGATCAAGAGACCCAGTACTTC
CTSSTRGDQETQYF
>-|TRBJ2-1|TRBV10-3|-
TGTGCCATCAGTGTCCTAGGAGTCAGGGGATGGAATGAGCAGTTCTTC
CAISVLGVRGWNEQFF
>-|TRBJ2-2|TRBV7-2|few
TGTGCCAGCAGCTCGTGGACTCGAGCGAACATAGGGGAGCTGTTTTTT
CASSSWTRANIGELFF
>-|TRBJ2-7|TRBV28|few
TGTGCCAGCAGTTCAACATCGGTCTCCTACGAGCAGTACTTC
CASSSTSVSYEQYF
>TRBD1|TRBJ1-2|TRBV28|few
TGTGCCAGCTCAGACAGGGCGAACTATGGCTACACCTTC
CASSDRANYGYTF
>-|TRBJ2-5|TRBV5-4|-
TGTGCCAGCAGCTTTTTCGAGACCCAGTACTTC
CASSFFETQYF
>-|TRBJ2-2|TRBV4-2|few
TGTGCCAGCAGCCCAGGGACACCGGGTACAGGCACCGGGGAGCTGTTTTTT
CASSPGTPGTGTGELFF
>TRBD2|TRBJ2-1|TRBV11-2|-
TGCGCCAGCAGCTTAAGAAGCGGGAGATGGAATGAGCAGTTCTTC
CASSLRSGRWNEQFF
>-|TRBJ2-1|TRBV19|-
TGTGCCAGTAGTATTTTCCCGGAGGCGGTCTACAATGAGCAGTTCTTC
CASSIFPEAVYNEQFF
>-|TRBJ2-1|TRBV5-6|few
TGTGCCAGCAGTAGAAAGGGCGCAACAGGGTGGGTTGAGCAGTTCTTC
CASSRKGATGWVEQFF
>TRBD2|TRBJ2-2|TRBV19|-
TGTGCCAGTAAGGAAGGGCGGGAGGAGGTGTATATAGTGGGGGAGCTGTTTTTT
CASKEGREEVYIVGELFF
>-|TRBJ2-7|TRBV18|-
TGTGCCAGCTCCCCGGGGCCCCGCTACGAGCAGTACTTC
CASSPGPRYEQYF
>-|TRBJ1-3|TRBV5-4|-
TGTGCCAGCAGCTTGGGGCTTAAGAACTCTGGAAACACCATATATTTT
CASSLGLKNSGNTIYF
>TRBD2|TRBJ2-7|TRBV7-8|-
TGTGCCAGCAGCGCCGGGCGTCAGCGGGAGAGCGACGAGCAGTACTTC
CASSAGRQRESDEQYF
>-|TRBJ1-5|TRBV5-1|few
TGCGCCAGCAGCTTGGGACAGGCGGGGCAGCCCCAGCATTTT
CASSLGQAGQPQHF
>-|TRBJ1-2|TRBV28|-
TGTGCCAGCAGTCCGCGGAGTCTCTATGGCTACACCTTC
CASSPRSLYGYTF
>-|TRBJ2-3|TRBV5-5|few
TGTGCCAGCAGCTTGGAGGTTCTATGGACAGATACGCAGTATTTT
CASSLEVLWTDTQYF
>-|TRBJ2-7|TRBV7-2|-
TGTGCCAGCAGCTTATGGCTAGCTTCGAGCTCCTACGAGCAGTACTTC
CASSLWLASSSYEQYF
>TRBD1|TRBJ2-1|TRBV7-9|-
TGTGCCAGCAGCTTAATGGGGACAGGGATTGATGAGCAGTTCTTC
CASSLMGTGIDEQFF
>-|TRBJ2-5|TRBV7-9|-
TGTGCCAGCAGCTTTAAAGAGACCCAGTACTTC
CASSFKETQYF
>-|TRBJ1-4|TRBV2|-
TGTGCCAGCAGTGAAGCGAGGCAGGCTGAAAAACTGTTTTTT
CASSEARQAEKLFF
>-|TRBJ2-7|TRBV28|-
TGTGCCAGCAGTTTGACCAGGTGGCCTTCCGAGCAGTACTTC
CASSLTRWPSEQYF
>TRBD1|TRBJ2-2|TRBV7-9|few
TGTGCCAGCAGATCCGGGACAGAGACAGCTCGGGAGCTGTTTTTT
CASRSGTETARELFF
>TRBD2|TRBJ2-1|TRBV10-3|-
TGTGCCATCAGTGAGTCGCCGGCGGGAGGGGACCTAAACAATGAGCAGTTCTTC
CAISESPAGGDLNNEQFF
>TRBD2|TRBJ2-7|TRBV4-2|few
TGTGCCAGCAGCCCCCCATCGCCGACTAGCGCCTACGAGCAGTACTTC
CASSPPSPTSAYEQYF
>TRBD1|TRBJ2-1|TRBV19|-
TGTGCCAGTAGTATGGGACAGGGGTCCTGGAATGAGCAGTTCTTC
CASSMGQGSWNEQFF
>TRBD2|TRBJ2-3|TRBV7-9|few
TGTGCCAGCAGCTGGGGACTAGCGGGAGTAGGCGATACGCAGTATTTT
CASSWGLAGVGDTQYF
>TRBD2|TRBJ2-2|TRBV4-2|-
TGTGCCAGCAGCCAGCGGGAGGGGTCCACCGGGGAGCTGTTCTTT
CASSQREGSTGELFF
>TRBD1|TRBJ1-5|TRBV28|few
TGTGCCAGCAGTCCATGGGACAGGGGCGGTCAGCCCCAGCATTTT
CASSPWDRGGQPQHF
>-|TRBJ2-3|TRBV2|few
TGTGCCAGCAGTGTACAGGGTCCCTCTAGCACAGATACGCAGTATTTT
CASSVQGPSSTDTQYF
>-|TRBJ1-2|TRBV7-3|-
TGTGCCAGCAGCACCACCCGACAAGGGGACAACTACACCTTC
CASSTTRQGDNYTF
>-|TRBJ1-6|TRBV7-2|-
TGTGCCAGCAGCCCAACCCGAGGGGGGACCACTCCCCTCCACTTT
CASSPTRGGTTPLHF
>TRBD2|TRBJ2-3|TRBV4-3|few
TGCGCCAGCAGCCATGGGGGGACTAGCGTTTCAGATACGCAGTATTTT
CASSHGGTSVSDTQYF
>TRBD2|TRBJ2-1|TRBV5-1|-
TGCGCCAGCAGCACCGGGACTAGCGGGAGGCAGTACAATGAGCAGTTCTTC
CASSTGTSGRQYNEQFF
>TRBD1|TRBJ2-7|TRBV7-6|-
TGTGCCAGCAGCGTCGTCCGGGACAGTCGGTACGAGCAGTACTTC
CASSVVRDSRYEQYF
>-|TRBJ2-7|TRBV29-1|few
TGCAGCGTGATACCAGGGTTCGAGCAGTACTTC
CSVIPGFEQYF
>-|TRBJ1-2|TRBV28|few
TGTGCCAGCAGTTTCCGGGACGACTATGGCTACACCTTC
CASSFRDDYGYTF
>-|TRBJ1-6|TRBV29-1|-
TGCAGCGTACAAGACATACCCGGTGGTTCACCCCTCCACTTT
CSVQDIPGGSPLHF
>-|TRBJ1-2|TRBV7-9|few
TGTGCCAGCAGCTTGGGCAACTATGGCTACACCTTC
CASSLGNYGYTF
>-|TRBJ1-1|TRBV7-9|few
TGTGCCACCTCAATCGGGTTTGAAGCTTTCTTT
CATSIGFEAFF
>-|TRBJ1-1|TRBV6-5|-
TGTGCCAGCAGTTTCACCGCGAACACTGAAGCTTTCTTT
CASSFTANTEAFF
>-|TRBJ2-1|TRBV19|few
TGTGCCAGTAGTATTGGGCTGCGGCAGGAGCAGTTCTTC
CASSIGLRQEQFF
>-|TRBJ2-5|TRBV7-2|-
TGTGCCAGCAGCTGGCTAGCGAACCAAGAGACCCAGTACTTC
CASSWLANQETQYF
>-|TRBJ2-3|TRBV7-2|-
TGTGCCAGCAGCTTTCATCAGGGAAGCACAGATACGCAGTATTTT
CASSFHQGSTDTQYF
>-|TRBJ2-1|TRBV19|few
TGTGCCAGTAGTATAGCCCTGGACCGGGAGCAGTTCTTC
CASSIALDREQFF
>-|TRBJ1-4|TRBV27|-
TGTGCCAGCAGTGCGTACCGGTCTCCCCGGGGAACTAATGAAAAACTGTTTTTT
CASSAYRSPRGTNEKLFF
>-|TRBJ1-1|TRBV28|-
TGTGCCAGCAGTCTAAACAGGGTGACGACTGAAGCTTTCTTT
CASSLNRVTTEAFF
>TRBD1|TRBJ2-7|TRBV7-2|-
TGTGCCAGCAGCCTTTACCGGGACAGGAGCTACGAGCAGTACTTC
CASSLYRDRSYEQYF
>-|TRBJ2-2|TRBV7-9|few
TGTGCCAGCAGCTTTGACTCCGCGAACACCGGGGAGCTGTTTTTT
CASSFDSANTGELFF
>-|TRBJ2-7|TRBV19|-
TGTGCCAGTAGTAAGACGAGGGGTGGATCCTACGAGCAGTACTTC
CASSKTRGGSYEQYF
>-|TRBJ2-2|TRBV6-5|few
TGTGCCAGCAGTAGGACAGCAGGCACCGGGGAGCTGTTTTTT
CASSRTAGTGELFF